This T cell receptor (beta chain) was sequenced in a study of beta chain features in type 1 diabetes. Reverse transcription of all isolated RNA meant that expressed TCRB transcripts were sequenced. The table came from immunoSEQ multiplex PCR; TCRdb's copy has only in-frame clones and leaves some out. This sample has 250,000 to 300,000 clones, with roughly 8% found just once. The sample was central memory CD4+ T cells from blood. This receptor was obtained from a woman between 18 and 29 years old in good health.

The CDR3 DNA reads as TGTGCCAGCAGTTCCCGGGACAGGGTAGAAGAGACCCAGTACTTC. Amino acids: CASSSRDRVEETQYF. The rearrangement joins TRBV2 to TRBJ2-5; 9 nucleotides agree with TRBD1. The germline gives CDR1 SNHLY, CDR2 FYNNEI. The CDR3 loop spans 15 amino acids. V gave up 5 bases and J gave up 3 bases; unmatched junction bases: 7. The full variable domain, in which reference TRBV2 and TRBJ2-5 provide the parts outside the CDR3, is EPEVTQTPSHQVTQMGQEVILRCVPISNHLYFYWYRQILGQKVEFLVSFYNNEISEKSEIFDDQFSVERPDGSNFTLKIRSTKLEDSAMYFCASSSRDRVEETQYFGPGTRLLVL.